The 32 T cell receptor beta chains reported below all come from one sample, sequenced in a study of T-cell reconstitution after alpha-beta-depleted transplantation in children. Preparation of the TCRbeta library used unique molecular identifiers. TCRdb re-called the PCR reads with MiXCR, one entry per CDR3 protein. The repertoire holds fewer than 700,000 distinct CDR3 sequences, with 23% as singletons. Sample: PBMCs, mostly from graft donor cells, taken 360 days after TCRalphabeta/CD19-depleted stem cell transplant. These receptor sequences come from a boy in the first two years of life who had a stem cell transplant for acute myeloid leukemia, so the T cells may come from the graft donor.

This clonotype appeared a few times. J is TRBJ2-3 and V is TRBV20-1, with a tentative D call TRBD2 (7 bases). Per germline, CDR1 DFQATT and CDR2 SNEGSKA (reference sequence). V was trimmed by 3 bases and J by 2 bases, leaving 12 bases between them. This CDR3 is 14 amino acids long. CDR3 in amino acids: CSARWGGHTDTQYF. The CDR3 region has the DNA TGCAGTGCTAGGTGGGGGGGCCACACAGATACGCAGTATTTT.

This clonotype was seen a few times. The chain recombines TRBV12-3 or TRBV12-4 with TRBJ2-1, with D tentatively TRBD1 (6 bases). The V gene lost 6 bases and the J gene lost 8 bases, with 20 bases spanning the gap. CDR3 size: 15 residues. The CDR3 reads CASSSRQGTGHEQFF. The CDR3 DNA is TGTGCCAGCAGCTCCCGGCAGGGTACAGGGCATGAGCAGTTCTTC.

The chain recombines TRBV9 with TRBJ2-2, with TRBD1 as a possible D gene (5 bases). This CDR3 comprises 16 residues. V lost 0 bases, J lost 0 bases, and 9 bases lay in between. Germline assignment: CDR1 SGDLS and CDR2 YYNGEE. The CDR3 coding sequence is TGTGCCAGCAGCGTAGTTTCAGGGCCGAACACCGGGGAGCTGTTTTTT. It codes for CASSVVSGPNTGELFF.

V usage is TRBV7-8 and J usage is TRBJ2-1; 10 positions agree with TRBD1. J gave up 7 bases and V 1 base, and 7 bases lay outside the gene matches. CDR3 length: 16 residues. Germline-derived CDR1 and CDR2 are SGHVS and FQNEAQ. The CDR3 reads CASSLDWDRGMNEQFF. The CDR3, as DNA: TGTGCCAGCAGCTTAGATTGGGACAGGGGTATGAATGAGCAGTTCTTC.

At least ten counts were recorded for this clonotype. The chain has TRBV29-1 and TRBJ1-1; maybe TRBD1 (5 bases). CDR3 length: 13 amino acids. Germline V gene data show CDR1 as SQVTM and CDR2 as ANQGSEA. V shed 1 base and J shed 1 base, with 7 bases lying between them. The CDR3 nucleotides read TGCAGCGTTGAAGGGAGGGGGAACACTGAAGCTTTCTTT. It translates to CSVEGRGNTEAFF. Supplemented by reference TRBV29-1 and TRBJ1-1, the full variable domain reads SAVISQKPSRDICQRGTSLTIQCQVDSQVTMMFWYRQQPGQSLTLIATANQGSEATYESGFVIDKFPISRPNLTFSTLTVSNMSPEDSSIYLCSVEGRGNTEAFFGQGTRLTVV.

The chain couples TRBV29-1 to TRBJ1-1, with D maybe TRBD1 (5 bases). The germline V gene encodes CDR1 SQVTM and CDR2 ANQGSEA. CDR3 length: 13 amino acids. V dropped 3 bases and J dropped 8 bases, with 16 bases sitting between them. This chain's CDR3 is CSVDPRGLPEAFF. CDR3 DNA sequence: TGCAGCGTTGATCCGAGGGGTCTCCCAGAAGCTTTCTTT. The full variable domain, in which reference TRBV29-1 and TRBJ1-1 provide the parts outside the CDR3, is SAVISQKPSRDICQRGTSLTIQCQVDSQVTMMFWYRQQPGQSLTLIATANQGSEATYESGFVIDKFPISRPNLTFSTLTVSNMSPEDSSIYLCSVDPRGLPEAFFGQGTRLTVV.

This sequence joins TRBV6-5 and TRBJ2-2; tentative D call: TRBD2 (6 bases). Between the trimmed V and J ends, which lost 4 bases and 0 bases, there was a span of 6 bases. This CDR3 comprises 14 residues. CDR1 and CDR2 (germline): MNHEY, SVGAGI. The chain's CDR3 is CASSWGANTGELFF. The CDR3 DNA reads as TGTGCCAGCAGTTGGGGGGCGAACACCGGGGAGCTGTTTTTT.

This clonotype turned up a few times. This chain links TRBV29-1 with TRBJ1-1, with 8 bases aligning to TRBD1. Trimming took 7 bases from V and 5 from J; bases not matched to a gene: 9. CDR1 and CDR2 (germline): SQVTM, ANQGSEA. The CDR3 contains 13 residues. The CDR3 DNA follows: TGCAGCGCCCTACAGGGGGTCGGGACTGAAGCTTTCTTT. Its translation: CSALQGVGTEAFF.

In regard to this clonotype: The germline gene is not matched at one end of the junction; a read error may be the cause. V usage is TRBV30 and J usage is TRBJ2-1; TRBD2 agrees at 10 bases. This CDR3 has 14 amino acids. In germline, CDR1 is GTSNPN, CDR2 SVGIG (reference sequence). The CDR3 DNA reads TGTGCCTGGAGCCAAGGCCCTCTACTAGCGGGGCCCTCCTTC. Protein: CAWSQGPLLAGPSF. The full variable domain, in which reference TRBV30 and TRBJ2-1 provide the parts outside the CDR3, is SQTIHQWPATLVQPVGSPLSLECTVEGTSNPNLYWYRQAAGRGLQLLFYSVGIGQISSEVPQNLSASRPQDRQFILSSKKLLLSDSGFYLCAWSQGPLLAGPSFGPGTRLTVL.

This clonotype occurred many times. This sequence joins TRBV2 and TRBJ2-3, with D unresolved. CDR3 length: 11 amino acids. V was cut by 5 bases and J by 5 bases, with 5 bases left in between. Germline values: CDR1 SNHLY, CDR2 FYNNEI. The CDR3 sequence is CASSWGDTQYF. The CDR3 DNA sequence: TGTGCCAGCAGTTGGGGAGATACGCAGTATTTT. The complete variable domain, with remaining parts taken from reference TRBV2 and TRBJ2-3, reads EPEVTQTPSHQVTQMGQEVILRCVPISNHLYFYWYRQILGQKVEFLVSFYNNEISEKSEIFDDQFSVERPDGSNFTLKIRSTKLEDSAMYFCASSWGDTQYFGPGTRLTVL.

The chain joins TRBV20-1 to TRBJ2-7, with TRBD2 identical over 7 bases. Unmatched junction bases numbered 8, after V lost 6 bases and J lost 3 bases. The germline CDR1 and CDR2 sequences are DFQATT and SNEGSKA (reference sequence). The CDR3 is 13 amino acids. The chain's CDR3 is CSAGTMNIYEQYV. CDR3 nucleotide sequence: TGCAGTGCCGGGACTATGAACATCTACGAGCAGTACGTC.

This clonotype was found a few times. The chain is built from TRBV29-1 and TRBJ2-2; TRBD2 might be the D (5 bases). The CDR3 sequence is 12 residues long. Trimming pared 8 bases from V and 6 bases from J, leaving 13 bases between. Looked up from germline, CDR1 is SQVTM and CDR2 is ANQGSEA. The CDR3 sequence: CSTSRGPGELFF. The CDR3 nucleotides are TGCAGCACGAGTCGGGGTCCCGGGGAGCTGTTTTTT.

This clonotype has only one observation. The V gene is TRBV7-2, the J gene TRBJ2-5; no definite D call. The V end lost 0 bases, the J end lost 4 bases, and 12 bases lay between the germline ends. This CDR3 is built from 15 residues. Per the germline V gene, CDR1 is SGHTA and CDR2 is FQGNSA. CDR3 sequence reads: CASSLAVRASETQYF. CDR3 bases: TGTGCCAGCAGCTTAGCCGTACGGGCCTCAGAGACCCAGTACTTC.

V usage is TRBV4-3 and J usage is TRBJ2-3; the D gene is possibly TRBD2 (6 bases). V lost 0 bases, J lost 2 bases, and 9 bases lay in between. CDR3 size: 15 residues. The germline V gene has CDR1 LGHNA and CDR2 YSLEER. The CDR3 nucleotides read TGCGCCAGCAGCCAAGACCGGGGGTACACAGATACGCAGTATTTT. This sequence encodes CASSQDRGYTDTQYF.

There are many counts of this clonotype. The chain links TRBV12-3 or TRBV12-4 to TRBJ2-7; D may be TRBD1 (6 bases). The V and J ends lost 4 bases and 2 bases respectively, with 9 bases between them. The CDR3 length is 13 residues. The CDR3 protein is CASSSGQTYEQYF. In DNA, the CDR3 is TGTGCCAGCAGTTCCGGACAGACCTACGAGCAGTACTTC.

This clonotype came up a few times. The genes are TRBV10-2 and TRBJ2-7; 7 bases match TRBD1. This CDR3 comprises 14 residues. Germline V gene data show CDR1 as WSHSY and CDR2 as SAAADI. J was trimmed by 0 bases and V by 5 bases; bases with no gene match: 4. The CDR3 protein is CASSRAGGSYEQYV. In DNA, the CDR3 is TGCGCCAGCAGTCGGGCAGGGGGCTCCTACGAGCAGTACGTC.

This clonotype was observed a handful of times. The chain recombines TRBV10-3 with TRBJ1-2; D unresolved. Trimming pared 2 bases from V and 0 bases from J, leaving 10 bases between. This CDR3 spans 15 amino acids. CDR1 is ENHRY, CDR2 SYGVKD, per germline. The CDR3: CAISERADPNYGYTF. CDR3 sequence (DNA): TGTGCCATCAGTGAGAGGGCAGACCCTAACTATGGCTACACCTTC.

This clonotype was counted only a few times. The chain carries TRBV29-1 and TRBJ2-3; 7 nucleotides agree with TRBD2. Germline V gene sequence: CDR1 SQVTM, CDR2 ANQGSEA. Trimming at V came to 4 bases and at J to 3 bases, leaving 13 bases not matched to a gene. CDR3 size: 16 residues. The CDR3 nucleotides are TGCAGCGTTGGAGGGGAGGGAACTAGGTTTACAGATACGCAGTATTTT. Protein product: CSVGGEGTRFTDTQYF.

The gene calls are TRBV27 and TRBJ2-3, with unresolved D. Trimming removed 6 bases from V and 0 bases from J, with 7 bases in between. The CDR3 covers 13 residues. The germline gives CDR1 MNHEY, CDR2 SMNVEV (reference sequence). The CDR3 region is CASSYWSTDTQYF. The CDR3 DNA reads TGTGCCAGCAGCTATTGGAGCACAGATACGCAGTATTTT.

The chain combines TRBV6-5 with TRBJ2-5, with D possibly matching TRBD2 (6 bases). This CDR3 contains 14 residues. Germline V gene sequence: CDR1 MNHEY, CDR2 SVGAGI. Deletions cut 11 bases from V and 1 base from J, with 17 bases between. CDR3 residues: CAGGAGRTQETQYF. The CDR3 DNA reads TGTGCCGGCGGCGCGGGACGGACCCAAGAGACCCAGTACTTC.

The rearrangement links TRBV21-1 to TRBJ2-7; the DNA was not used to check the table's D call, TRBD1. TRBV21-1 is a recognized pseudogene. The CDR3 contains 16 residues. The CDR3 DNA follows: TGTGCCAGCAGCAAAGCTGGGGGACAGGGGGCAAGGGAGCAGTACGTC. It is translated as CASSKAGGQGAREQYV.

Comments on this clonotype: A much more abundant neighbour one base away suggests this may be a read error. The CDR3, as DNA: TGCGCCAGCAGCCAAGGGACCACCTCCTACAATGGGCAGTTCTTC. This encodes CASSQGTTSYNGQFF. The chain has TRBV4-3 and TRBJ2-1; D is ambiguous. Germline-derived CDR1 and CDR2 are LGHNA and YSLEER. The CDR3 is made up of 15 amino acids.

This sequence joins TRBV20-1 and TRBJ2-7; the D gene is possibly TRBD2 (6 bases). This CDR3 spans 14 amino acids. Germline V gene lookup returns CDR1 DFQATT and CDR2 SNEGSKA (reference sequence). V lost 3 bases to trimming and J lost 0 bases, with 12 bases between them. CDR3 nucleotide sequence: TGCAGTGCTAGTAGGCGGGGAAGCTCCTACGAGCAGTACTTC. Residues: CSASRRGSSYEQYF.

As to this clonotype: This may arise from a read error, as a much more abundant clone is one base away. This rearrangement joins TRBV20-1 to TRBJ2-4, with D perhaps TRBD2 (6 bases). This CDR3 spans 13 amino acids. Trimming left V 1 base short and J 7 bases short, with 11 bases between. Germline-derived CDR1 and CDR2 are DFQATT and SNEGSKA (reference sequence). The CDR3 region is CSARVEEGNIQYF. CDR3 DNA sequence: TGCAGTGCTAGAGTTGAGGAGGGGAACATTCAGTACTTC.

This rearrangement joins TRBV2 to TRBJ2-7, with D possibly being TRBD1 (6 bases). Germline V gives CDR1 SNHLY, CDR2 FYNNEI. The CDR3 is 12 residues long. The V and J ends lost 7 bases and 2 bases respectively, with 9 bases between them. CDR3 nucleotides: TGTGCCAGCAACGGACAGACCTACGAGCAGTACTTC. Translation gives CASNGQTYEQYF.

This clonotype has just a few counts. The rearrangement joins TRBV5-5 to TRBJ1-1; no firm D call. The germline gives CDR1 SGHKS, CDR2 YYEKEE (reference sequence). Trimming took 9 bases from V and 1 from J, leaving 10 bases between them. This CDR3 comprises 12 residues. The CDR3 is CATGPANTEAFF. The CDR3 nucleotides read TGTGCCACCGGACCAGCGAACACTGAAGCTTTCTTT.

The V gene is TRBV7-9, the J gene TRBJ2-7; perhaps D is TRBD1 or TRBD2 (6 bases each). The V gene's germline CDR1 is SEHNR and CDR2 FQNEAQ (reference sequence). This CDR3 is 13 amino acids long. Trimming removed 6 bases at V and 7 bases at J, with 16 bases between. The CDR3 here is CASSPGARGEQYF. DNA of the CDR3: TGTGCCAGCAGTCCGGGAGCCAGGGGAGAGCAGTACTTC.

The V gene is TRBV7-3, the J gene TRBJ1-1, with a possible D match to TRBD1 (5 bases). The germline CDR1 and CDR2 sequences are SGHTA and FQGTGA. The CDR3 spans 15 residues. The V and J ends lost 2 bases and 4 bases respectively, with 14 bases between them. CDR3 sequence: CASSLGWGRGTEAFF. CDR3 nucleotide sequence: TGTGCCAGCAGCTTAGGGTGGGGCCGGGGCACTGAAGCTTTCTTT. The full variable domain, rest sourced from reference TRBV7-3 and TRBJ1-1, is GAGVSQTPSNKVTEKGKYVELRCDPISGHTALYWYRQSLGQGPEFLIYFQGTGAADDSGLPNDRFFAVRPEGSVSTLKIQRTERGDSAVYLCASSLGWGRGTEAFFGQGTRLTVV.

This clonotype was picked up a small number of times. J is TRBJ2-7 and V is TRBV20-1, with TRBD1 matching 9 bases. V dropped 4 bases and J dropped 2; count of bases not matched to a gene: 9. The CDR3 totals 15 residues. The germline V gene encodes CDR1 DFQATT and CDR2 SNEGSKA (reference sequence). The CDR3 sequence is CSATAGTGSAYEQYF. Here the CDR3 DNA reads TGCAGTGCTACAGCCGGGACAGGGTCCGCCTACGAGCAGTACTTC.

The CDR3 region has the DNA TGTGCCAGCACCCGTAATTCACCCCTCCACTTT. Its protein product is CASTRNSPLHF. This chain links TRBV21-1 with TRBJ1-6. TRBV21-1 is designated a pseudogene. The CDR3 is 11 amino acids.

There are many counts of this clonotype. V gene TRBV7-9 combines with J gene TRBJ2-7, with D perhaps TRBD2 (5 bases). Germline V gene sequence: CDR1 SEHNR, CDR2 FQNEAQ (reference sequence). Between the trimmed V and J ends, which lost 1 base and 8 bases, there was a span of 12 bases. The CDR3 runs to 13 residues. The CDR3 region has the DNA TGTGCCAGCAGCTTAGGAGGGCCCCCTCAGCAGTACTTC. Encoded protein: CASSLGGPPQQYF. Full variable domain (missing parts from reference TRBV7-9 and TRBJ2-7): DTGVSQNPRHKITKRGQNVTFRCDPISEHNRLYWYRQTLGQGPEFLTYFQNEAQLEKSRLLSDRFSAERPKGSFSTLEIQRTEQGDSAMYLCASSLGGPPQQYFGPGTRLTVT.

The sample holds a few counts of this clonotype. The chain carries TRBV7-8 and TRBJ2-3; D uncertain. Trimming left V 1 base short and J 9 bases short, with 5 bases between. This CDR3 spans 11 amino acids. Germline loops: CDR1 SGHVS, CDR2 FQNEAQ. The CDR3: CASSLDVTQYF. CDR3 nucleotide sequence: TGTGCCAGCAGCTTAGACGTAACGCAGTATTTT. The variable domain in full, completed from reference TRBV7-8 and TRBJ2-3, reads GAGVSQSPRYKVAKRGQDVALRCDPISGHVSLFWYQQALGQGPEFLTYFQNEAQLDKSGLPSDRFFAERPEGSVSTLKIQRTQQEDSAVYLCASSLDVTQYFGPGTRLTVL.